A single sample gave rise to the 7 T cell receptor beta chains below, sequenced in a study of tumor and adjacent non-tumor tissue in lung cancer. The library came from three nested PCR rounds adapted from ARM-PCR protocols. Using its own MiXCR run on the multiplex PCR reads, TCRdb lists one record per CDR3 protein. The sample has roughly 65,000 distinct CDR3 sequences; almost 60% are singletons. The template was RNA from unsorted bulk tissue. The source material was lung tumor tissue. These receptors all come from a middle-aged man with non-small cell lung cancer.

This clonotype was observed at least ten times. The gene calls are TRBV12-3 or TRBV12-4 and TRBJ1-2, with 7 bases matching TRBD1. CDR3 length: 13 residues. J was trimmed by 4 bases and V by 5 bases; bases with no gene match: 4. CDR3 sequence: CASSGQASYGYTF. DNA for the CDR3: TGTGCCAGCAGTGGACAGGCTAGCTATGGCTACACCTTC.

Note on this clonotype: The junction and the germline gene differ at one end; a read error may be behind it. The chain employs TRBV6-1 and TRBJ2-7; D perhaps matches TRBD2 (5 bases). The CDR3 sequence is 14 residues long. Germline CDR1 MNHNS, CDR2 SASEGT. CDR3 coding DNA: TGTGCCAGCACTCAGGAGGCGATTCCCCACGAGCATTACTTC. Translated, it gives CASTQEAIPHEHYF.

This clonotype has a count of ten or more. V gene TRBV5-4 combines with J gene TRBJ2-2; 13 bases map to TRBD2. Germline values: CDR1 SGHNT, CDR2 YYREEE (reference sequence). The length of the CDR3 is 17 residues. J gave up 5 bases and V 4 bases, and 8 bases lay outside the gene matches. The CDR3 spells CASSVGLAGVQTGELFF. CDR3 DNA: TGTGCCAGCAGCGTAGGACTAGCGGGAGTACAGACCGGGGAGCTGTTTTTT.

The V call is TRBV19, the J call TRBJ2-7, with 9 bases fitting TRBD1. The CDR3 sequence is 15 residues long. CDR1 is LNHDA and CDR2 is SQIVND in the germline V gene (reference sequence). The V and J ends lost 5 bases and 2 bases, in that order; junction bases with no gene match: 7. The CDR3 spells CASSPSGTGTYEQYF. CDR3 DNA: TGTGCCAGTAGTCCCTCGGGGACAGGGACCTACGAGCAGTACTTC.

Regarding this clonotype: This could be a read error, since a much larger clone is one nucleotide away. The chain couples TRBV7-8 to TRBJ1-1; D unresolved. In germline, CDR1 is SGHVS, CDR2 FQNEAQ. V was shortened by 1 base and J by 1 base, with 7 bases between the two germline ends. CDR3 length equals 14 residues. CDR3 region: CASSLVNPNTEAFF. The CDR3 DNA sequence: TGTGCCAGCAGCTTAGTCAACCCGAACACTGAAGCTTTCTTT.

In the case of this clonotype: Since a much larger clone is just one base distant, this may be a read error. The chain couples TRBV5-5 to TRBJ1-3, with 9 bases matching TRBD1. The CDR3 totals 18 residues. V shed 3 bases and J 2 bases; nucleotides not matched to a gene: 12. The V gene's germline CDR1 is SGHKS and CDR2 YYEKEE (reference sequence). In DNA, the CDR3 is TGTGCCAGCAGCTGGGTCCCGGAACAGGGGGCGACTGGAAACACCATATATTTT. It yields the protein CASSWVPEQGATGNTIYF.

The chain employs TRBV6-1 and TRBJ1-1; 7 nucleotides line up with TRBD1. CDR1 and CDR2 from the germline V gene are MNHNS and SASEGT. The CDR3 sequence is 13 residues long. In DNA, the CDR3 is TGTACTAGCAGTTTGACAGGGTACATTGAAGCTTTCTTT. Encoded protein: CTSSLTGYIEAFF.